The 9 T cell receptor beta chains below come from one sample, sequenced in a study of blood T cell repertoires in COVID-19. Sequencing was performed with immunoSEQ multiplex PCR; in TCRdb, only in-frame clones are kept and a portion is missing. The sample holds 250,000 to 350,000 clones; around 90% are singletons and the top ten take less than 1%. Specimen: peripheral blood. The receptors shown here come from a middle-aged woman who had recovered from COVID-19.

This clone has just a few counts. The chain has TRBV7-2 and TRBJ2-7; 11 bases are a match to TRBD2. CDR1 is SGHTA and CDR2 is FQGNSA in the germline V gene. The CDR3 spans 15 residues. The ends lost 2 bases at V and 1 base at J; junction bases unmatched: 1. CDR3 loop: CASSLRTSGSYEQYF. CDR3 sequence (DNA): TGTGCCAGCAGCTTACGGACTAGCGGGTCCTACGAGCAGTACTTC.

V usage is TRBV3-1 (or the pseudogene TRBV3-2) and J usage is TRBJ2-7; D gene unclear. The germline CDR1 and CDR2 sequences are LGHDT and YNNKEL (reference sequence). Trimming removed 0 bases from V and 4 bases from J, with 10 bases in between. This CDR3 contains 14 residues. The CDR3 reads CASSQDSLGYEQYF. The CDR3 DNA sequence: TGTGCCAGCAGCCAAGATTCACTCGGTTACGAGCAGTACTTC.

The CDR3 coding sequence is TGTGCCATCGAGAGACAGTTCAATCAGCCCCAGCATTTT. This translates into CAIERQFNQPQHF. The V call is TRBV6-5, the J call TRBJ1-5, with a tentative D call TRBD1 (5 bases). Trimming removed 10 bases from V and 3 bases from J, with 13 bases in between. This CDR3 spans 13 amino acids. The germline V gene has CDR1 MNHEY and CDR2 SVGAGI.

This chain links TRBV7-6 with TRBJ2-1; D might be TRBD1 (6 bases). V lost 5 bases and J 5 bases, leaving 10 bases between the germline ends. The CDR3 length is 13 residues. Germline V gene data show CDR1 as SGHVS and CDR2 as FNYEAQ. The CDR3 nucleotides read TGTGCCAGCAGCCCCGGACAGAACAATGAGCAGTTCTTC. Its translation is CASSPGQNNEQFF.

About this clone: Other DNA sequences within the sample encode an identical CDR3. This chain joins TRBV3-1 (or the pseudogene TRBV3-2) and TRBJ1-3; no reliable D call. The CDR3 runs to 14 residues. The germline V and J ends were trimmed by 1 base and 3 bases, with 7 bases remaining between them. Looked up from germline, CDR1 is LGHDT and CDR2 is YNNKEL (reference sequence). Written as DNA, the CDR3 is TGTGCCAGCAGCCAAGGGTCAGGTGGAAACACCATATATTTT. Translating it yields CASSQGSGGNTIYF.

The V call is TRBV11-2, the J call TRBJ2-1; the D gene is possibly TRBD2 (5 bases). The V end was cut by 0 bases, the J end by 2 bases, with 11 bases between. From germline, CDR1 is SGHAT and CDR2 FQNNGV. This CDR3 is built from 16 residues. The CDR3 DNA is TGTGCCAGCAGCTTAGATCTGAGGGCAACCTACAATGAGCAGTTCTTC. Protein product: CASSLDLRATYNEQFF.

J is TRBJ1-1 and V is TRBV28, with 8 nucleotides matching TRBD1. The CDR3 runs to 14 residues. The germline CDR1 and CDR2 sequences are MDHEN and SYDVKM. V was pared by 7 bases and J by 11 bases, with 15 bases of the junction left unmatched. This CDR3 reads CASNLRRQGFDAFF. CDR3 nucleotides: TGTGCCAGCAACCTACGCAGACAGGGGTTCGACGCTTTCTTT.

V usage is TRBV4-2 and J usage is TRBJ2-2, with TRBD1 matching 8 bases. The germline CDR1 and CDR2 sequences are LGHNA and YNFKEQ. The V segment lost 0 bases and the J segment 6 bases; nucleotides outside the gene matches: 12. The CDR3 is 18 residues long. The CDR3 region is CASSQDMVPGGSSGELFF. The DNA of the CDR3 is TGTGCCAGCAGCCAAGATATGGTCCCAGGGGGCAGTTCCGGGGAGCTGTTTTTT.

J is TRBJ2-7 and V is TRBV9, with D tentatively TRBD2 (6 bases). The V gene's germline CDR1 is SGDLS and CDR2 YYNGEE. The CDR3 sequence is 15 residues long. The V gene lost 0 bases and the J gene lost 3 bases, with 13 bases spanning the gap. CDR3 amino acids: CASSVGSRGNYEQYF. CDR3 coding DNA: TGTGCCAGCAGCGTAGGTTCTCGCGGGAACTACGAGCAGTACTTC.